One and the same sample provided the 19 T cell receptor beta chains below, sequenced in a study of identical twins. Each CDR3 protein is one row after TCRdb ran MiXCR on the 5' RACE reads. Among around 490,000 distinct CDR3 sequences listed, more than 13% were seen once. These data also featured in a second study, about yellow fever vaccine responses in identical twins.

Material for sequencing was CD4+ T cells sorted from blood. The receptors were gathered from a woman younger than 30 in good health.

At least ten counts were recorded for this clonotype. A junction end diverges from the germline sequence, so it may reflect a read error. The J gene is TRBJ1-2, the V gene TRBV12-3 or TRBV12-4; D remains ambiguous. The CDR3 runs 11 residues. The CDR3 nucleotides read TGTGCCAGCAGTTTATCGGCAGCTCCTCGCTTC. Translation gives CASSLSAAPRF.

The table lists this clonotype with a few counts. The J gene is TRBJ2-7, the V gene TRBV11-2; 12 bases line up with TRBD2. V shed 5 bases, J shed 4 bases, and the junction held 6 bases outside the gene matches. This CDR3 has 15 residues. The V gene's germline CDR1 is SGHAT and CDR2 FQNNGV. Here the CDR3 reads CASSPRTSGIYEQYF. CDR3 in DNA: TGTGCCAGCAGCCCCCGGACTAGCGGGATTTACGAGCAGTACTTC.

This clonotype was seen more than once but under ten times. V gene TRBV5-6 combines with J gene TRBJ1-2, with D possibly TRBD1 on 5 matching bases. In germline, CDR1 is SGHDT, CDR2 YYEEEE. V shed 4 bases and J shed 4 bases, with 14 bases lying between them. There are 14 residues in the CDR3. CDR3 coding DNA: TGTGCCAGCAGCCCCGGAAGGGGTGGCTATGGCTACACCTTC. This translates into CASSPGRGGYGYTF. Variable domain in full (rest from reference TRBV5-6 and TRBJ1-2): DAGVTQSPTHLIKTRGQQVTLRCSPKSGHDTVSWYQQALGQGPQFIFQYYEEEERQRGNFPDRFSGHQFPNYSSELNVNALLLGDSALYLCASSPGRGGYGYTFGSGTRLTVV.

J is TRBJ2-7 and V is TRBV28, with TRBD1 matching over 10 bases. The trim removed 6 bases at V and 6 bases at J, leaving 8 bases unmatched. The length of the CDR3 is 14 residues. Germline-derived CDR1 and CDR2 are MDHEN and SYDVKM. This CDR3 reads CASSYDRGLSEQYF. The CDR3 nucleotides read TGTGCCAGCAGCTACGACAGGGGGCTAAGCGAGCAGTACTTC.

The chain carries TRBV5-1 and TRBJ2-1, with D possibly being TRBD2 (6 bases). Germline V gene sequence: CDR1 SGHRS, CDR2 YFSETQ. There are 17 residues in the CDR3. V was trimmed by 0 bases and J by 4 bases, leaving 17 bases between them. The CDR3 DNA reads TGCGCCAGCAGCTTGGTTTCAGGGACCGGAGGGTACAATGAGCAGTTCTTC. The encoded protein is CASSLVSGTGGYNEQFF.

This chain links TRBV4-2 with TRBJ1-3; 7 bases align to TRBD1. The V gene end was trimmed by 3 bases and the J gene end by 0 bases; junction bases not matched to a gene: 5. Per the germline V gene, CDR1 is LGHNA and CDR2 is YNFKEQ. The CDR3 has 16 residues. The CDR3 spells CASSQGGQYSGNTIYF. As DNA, the CDR3 is TGTGCCAGCAGCCAGGGGGGACAGTACTCTGGAAACACCATATATTTT.

V is TRBV6-1 and J is TRBJ2-3; the D call may be TRBD1 or TRBD2 (5 bases each). Trimming took 5 bases from V and 6 from J, leaving 18 bases between them. Germline values: CDR1 MNHNS, CDR2 SASEGT. The CDR3 consists of 15 residues. Written as DNA, the CDR3 is TGTGCCAGCAGTCAAGATAAACCAGGGACCGATACGCAGTATTTT. Encoded protein: CASSQDKPGTDTQYF.

The chain is built from TRBV5-4 and TRBJ2-2, with D perhaps TRBD1 (6 bases). The CDR3 is made up of 16 amino acids. CDR1 is SGHNT, CDR2 YYREEE, per germline (reference sequence). V gave up 4 bases and J gave up 5 bases, with 18 bases separating them. The CDR3 DNA is TGTGCCAGCAGCGCCAAGGCTACGAGGGGGACCGGGGAGCTGTTTTTT. Encoded protein: CASSAKATRGTGELFF.

This clonotype was detected a few times. The rearrangement joins TRBV24-1 to TRBJ2-1; TRBD1 matches at 7 bases. Per germline, CDR1 KGHDR and CDR2 SFDVKD. CDR3 length: 16 amino acids. The trim removed 0 bases at V and 4 bases at J, leaving 5 bases unmatched. The chain's CDR3 is CATSDLGRGSYNEQFF. DNA of the CDR3: TGTGCCACCAGTGATTTGGGCAGGGGGTCGTACAATGAGCAGTTCTTC.

The chain has TRBV7-9 and TRBJ2-7; D perhaps matches TRBD2 (7 bases). Trimming left V 4 bases short and J 5 bases short, with 18 bases between. Germline values: CDR1 SEHNR, CDR2 FQNEAQ (reference sequence). This CDR3 comprises 15 residues. The chain's CDR3 is CASSSGGGGADEQYF. The DNA of the CDR3 is TGTGCCAGCAGCTCAGGAGGGGGGGGCGCGGACGAGCAGTACTTC. The full variable domain, rest sourced from reference TRBV7-9 and TRBJ2-7, is DTGVSQNPRHKITKRGQNVTFRCDPISEHNRLYWYRQTLGQGPEFLTYFQNEAQLEKSRLLSDRFSAERPKGSFSTLEIQRTEQGDSAMYLCASSSGGGGADEQYFGPGTRLTVT.

The chain is built from TRBV28 and TRBJ2-7; TRBD1 matches 7 bases. Per germline, CDR1 MDHEN and CDR2 SYDVKM. The CDR3 totals 15 residues. J was trimmed by 2 bases and V by 5 bases; bases with no gene match: 9. Written as DNA, the CDR3 is TGTGCCAGCAGTCCGTGGACAGGTCCCACCTACGAGCAGTACTTC. This gives the protein CASSPWTGPTYEQYF.

This clonotype occurred a few times. The rearrangement links TRBV28 to TRBJ2-7; no firm D call. Trimming cost V 6 bases and J 3 bases, with 9 bases left between them. The CDR3 spans 12 residues. Per the germline V gene, CDR1 is MDHEN and CDR2 is SYDVKM. The chain's CDR3 is CASRPRYYEQYF. CDR3 DNA sequence: TGTGCCAGCAGACCAAGATACTACGAGCAGTACTTC.

This clonotype was observed a handful of times. This rearrangement joins TRBV20-1 to TRBJ2-2; maybe TRBD2 (6 bases). V was cut by 6 bases and J by 4 bases, with 12 bases left in between. CDR1 and CDR2 from the germline V gene are DFQATT and SNEGSKA (reference sequence). CDR3 length: 13 amino acids. In nucleotides, the CDR3 is TGCAGTGCAACTCGGGGGACCACCGGGGAGCTGTTTTTT. It codes for CSATRGTTGELFF.

This clonotype was observed at least ten times. V is TRBV5-1 and J is TRBJ2-2, with 7 bases fitting TRBD2. The CDR3 contains 15 residues. Germline trimming cut 0 bases from V and 3 bases from J; bases unmatched to any gene: 2. CDR1 and CDR2 from the germline V gene are SGHRS and YFSETQ. CDR3 amino acids: CASSLDGRYTGELFF. The CDR3 coding sequence is TGCGCCAGCAGCTTGGACGGGAGGTACACCGGGGAGCTGTTTTTT.

This clonotype was detected only a few times. This chain joins TRBV20-1 and TRBJ2-1; 7 bases are shared with TRBD2. Germline V gives CDR1 DFQATT, CDR2 SNEGSKA (reference sequence). J was trimmed by 8 bases and V by 2 bases; bases with no gene match: 6. The CDR3 has 13 amino acids. CDR3 sequence: CSARRGGEYEQFF. CDR3 nucleotides: TGCAGTGCTAGACGTGGGGGGGAGTATGAGCAGTTCTTC.

This clonotype was seen a handful of times. The chain's CDR3 is CASSYETSGLYNEQFF. The CDR3 DNA reads TGTGCCAGCAGCTACGAAACTAGCGGCCTATACAATGAGCAGTTCTTC. This chain links TRBV5-6 with TRBJ2-1; TRBD2 aligns across 8 bases. After removal of 3 bases from V and 4 bases from J, the junction contained 9 bases not matched to a gene. Germline V CDR1 and CDR2: SGHDT, YYEEEE. This CDR3 is 16 amino acids long.

There are a few counts of this clonotype. The V and J genes are TRBV18 and TRBJ2-3; D gene uncertain. The CDR3 is 12 residues long. V lost 4 bases and J 4 bases, leaving 6 bases between the germline ends. Germline V gene sequence: CDR1 KGHSH, CDR2 LQKENI. CDR3 nucleotide sequence: TGTGCCAGCTCACAGGGCCCAGATACGCAGTATTTT. Translating gives CASSQGPDTQYF.

In its sample, this clonotype was seen a few times. This chain connects TRBV2 to TRBJ1-1, with D possibly TRBD1 on 5 matching bases. V lost 4 bases to trimming and J lost 1 base, with 10 bases between them. The CDR3 length is 14 residues. Per the germline V gene, CDR1 is SNHLY and CDR2 is FYNNEI. In DNA form, the CDR3 reads TGTGCCAGCAGTGTTCTCGGGGCGAACACTGAAGCTTTCTTT. It yields the protein CASSVLGANTEAFF.

This clonotype was seen ten or more times. The CDR3 DNA follows: TGCGCCAGCAGCTTTCTACTAGCGGGGAACACCGGGGAGCTGTTTTTT. This translates into CASSFLLAGNTGELFF. The V and J genes are TRBV5-1 and TRBJ2-2; 9 bases line up with TRBD2. The germline V gene encodes CDR1 SGHRS and CDR2 YFSETQ. The CDR3 spans 16 residues. With 2 bases clipped from V and 1 base from J, the junction kept 3 bases outside the gene matches.